This TCR beta chain was profiled in a study of blood T cell repertoires in COVID-19. V was clipped by 5 bases and J by 4 bases; unmatched bases: 6. CDR1 SEHNR and CDR2 FQNEAQ come from the germline V gene (reference sequence). This CDR3 has 14 residues. The repertoire was sequenced with immunoSEQ multiplex PCR; TCRdb's copy has only in-frame clones and lacks some. The repertoire has some 200,000 clones, around 84% of them found once; the top ten carry roughly 2.8%. This chain joins TRBV7-9 and TRBJ1-1, with 8 bases aligning to TRBD1. The clonotype comes from a man over 45 who had recovered from COVID-19. Sequencing was performed on peripheral blood. The CDR3 DNA follows: TGTGCCAGCAGCGCCCACAGGGGGATCACTGAAGCTTTCTTT. Its translation is CASSAHRGITEAFF.